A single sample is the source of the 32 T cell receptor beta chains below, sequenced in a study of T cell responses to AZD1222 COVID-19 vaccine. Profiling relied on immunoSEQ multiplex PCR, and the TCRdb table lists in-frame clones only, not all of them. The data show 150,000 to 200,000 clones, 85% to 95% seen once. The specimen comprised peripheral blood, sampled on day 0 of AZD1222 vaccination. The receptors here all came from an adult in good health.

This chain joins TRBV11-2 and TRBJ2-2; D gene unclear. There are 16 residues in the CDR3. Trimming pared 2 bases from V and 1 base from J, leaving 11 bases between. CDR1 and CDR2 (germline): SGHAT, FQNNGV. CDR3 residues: CASSLHRLKNTGELFF. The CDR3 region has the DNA TGTGCCAGCAGCTTACATAGGTTAAAGAACACCGGGGAGCTGTTTTTT. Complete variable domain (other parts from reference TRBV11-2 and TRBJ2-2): EAGVAQSPRYKIIEKRQSVAFWCNPISGHATLYWYQQILGQGPKLLIQFQNNGVVDDSQLPKDRFSAERLKGVDSTLKIQPAKLEDSAVYLCASSLHRLKNTGELFFGEGSRLTVL.

CDR3 in amino acids: CASSLRASGTGDTQYF. The CDR3 region has the DNA TGTGCCAGCAGCTTACGGGCTAGCGGGACGGGGGATACGCAGTATTTT. V usage is TRBV7-3 and J usage is TRBJ2-3; 9 bases match TRBD2. This CDR3 is built from 16 residues. The germline CDR1 and CDR2 sequences are SGHTA and FQGTGA. The V gene end was trimmed by 2 bases and the J gene end by 6 bases; junction bases not matched to a gene: 9.

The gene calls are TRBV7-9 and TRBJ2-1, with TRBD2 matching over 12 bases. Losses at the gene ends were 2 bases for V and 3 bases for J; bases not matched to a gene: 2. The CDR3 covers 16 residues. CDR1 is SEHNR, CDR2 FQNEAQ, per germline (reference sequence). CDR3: CASSLLAGGLYNEQFF. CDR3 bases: TGTGCCAGCAGCTTACTAGCGGGAGGGCTCTACAATGAGCAGTTCTTC.

This CDR3 is CASSRGTGVGNTIYF. DNA for the CDR3: TGTGCCAGCAGTAGAGGGACAGGGGTTGGAAACACCATATATTTT. The V gene is TRBV3-1 (or the pseudogene TRBV3-2), the J gene TRBJ1-3, with TRBD1 matching 10 bases. Per germline, CDR1 LGHDT and CDR2 YNNKEL (reference sequence). The CDR3 consists of 15 residues. Unmatched junction bases numbered 5, after V lost 6 bases and J lost 3 bases.

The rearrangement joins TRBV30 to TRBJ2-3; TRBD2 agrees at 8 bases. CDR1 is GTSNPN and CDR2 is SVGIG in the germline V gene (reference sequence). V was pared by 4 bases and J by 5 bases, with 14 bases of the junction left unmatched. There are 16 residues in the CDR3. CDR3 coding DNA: TGTGCCTGGACATCCGGGACTAGGGGACGAGGAGATACGCAGTATTTT. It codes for CAWTSGTRGRGDTQYF.

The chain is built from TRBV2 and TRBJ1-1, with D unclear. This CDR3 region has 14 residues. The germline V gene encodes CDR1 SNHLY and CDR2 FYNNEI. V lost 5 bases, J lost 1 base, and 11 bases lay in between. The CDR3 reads CASSRLTENTEAFF. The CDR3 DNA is TGTGCCAGCAGTCGACTTACAGAGAACACTGAAGCTTTCTTT.

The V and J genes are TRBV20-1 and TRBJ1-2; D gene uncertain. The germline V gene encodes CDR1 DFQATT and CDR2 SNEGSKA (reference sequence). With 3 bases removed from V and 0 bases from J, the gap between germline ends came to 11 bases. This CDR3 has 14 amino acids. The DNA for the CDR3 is TGCAGTGCTAGTGGGTGGACGGCTAACTATGGCTACACCTTC. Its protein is CSASGWTANYGYTF.

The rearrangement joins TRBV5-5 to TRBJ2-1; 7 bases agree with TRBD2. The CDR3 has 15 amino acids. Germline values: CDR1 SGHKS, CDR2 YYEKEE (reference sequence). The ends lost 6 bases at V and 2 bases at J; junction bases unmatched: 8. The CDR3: CASTRLAATYNEQFF. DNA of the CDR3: TGTGCCAGCACCAGACTAGCCGCCACCTACAATGAGCAGTTCTTC.

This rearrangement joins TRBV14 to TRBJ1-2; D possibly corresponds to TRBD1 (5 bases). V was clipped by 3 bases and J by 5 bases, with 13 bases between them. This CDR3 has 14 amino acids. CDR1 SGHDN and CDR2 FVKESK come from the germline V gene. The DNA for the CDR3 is TGTGCCAGCAGCCAGTCAGGGTCTGGGTATGGCTACACCTTC. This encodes CASSQSGSGYGYTF.

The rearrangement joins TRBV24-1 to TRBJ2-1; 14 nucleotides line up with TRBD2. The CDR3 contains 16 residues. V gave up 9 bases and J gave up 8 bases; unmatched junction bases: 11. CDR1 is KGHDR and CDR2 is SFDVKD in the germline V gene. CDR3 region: CATGLSGTSGSYEQFF. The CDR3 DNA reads TGTGCCACCGGGCTTTCTGGGACTAGCGGGAGCTATGAGCAGTTCTTC.

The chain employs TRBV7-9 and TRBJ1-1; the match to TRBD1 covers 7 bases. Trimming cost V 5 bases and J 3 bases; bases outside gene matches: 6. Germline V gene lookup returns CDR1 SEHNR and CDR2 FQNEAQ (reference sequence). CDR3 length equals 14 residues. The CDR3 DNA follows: TGTGCCAGCAGCCTCGGGACAGCCGACACTGAAGCTTTCTTT. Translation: CASSLGTADTEAFF.

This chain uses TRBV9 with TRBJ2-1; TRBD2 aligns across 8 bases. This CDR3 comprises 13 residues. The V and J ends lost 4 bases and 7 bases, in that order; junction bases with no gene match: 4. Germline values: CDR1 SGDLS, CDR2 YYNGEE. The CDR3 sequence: CASSRGGQNEQFF. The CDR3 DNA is TGTGCCAGCAGCCGGGGGGGACAAAATGAGCAGTTCTTC.

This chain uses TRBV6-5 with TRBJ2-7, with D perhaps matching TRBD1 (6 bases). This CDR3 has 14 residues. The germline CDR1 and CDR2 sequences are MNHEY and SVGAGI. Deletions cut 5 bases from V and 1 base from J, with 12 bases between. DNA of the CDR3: TGTGCCAGCAGTCAGGGGACATATTCCTACGAGCAGTACTTC. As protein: CASSQGTYSYEQYF.

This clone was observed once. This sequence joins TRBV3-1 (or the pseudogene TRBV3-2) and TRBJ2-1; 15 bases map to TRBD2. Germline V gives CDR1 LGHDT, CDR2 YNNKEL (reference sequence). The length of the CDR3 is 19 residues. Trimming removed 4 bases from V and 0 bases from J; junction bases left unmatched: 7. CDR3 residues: CASSLTGLAGGSSYNEQFF. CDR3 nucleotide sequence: TGTGCCAGCAGCCTAACGGGACTAGCGGGAGGCAGCTCCTACAATGAGCAGTTCTTC.

CDR3 bases: TGTGCCAGCAGCTTCAGGGGGGCCTATGGCTACACCTTC. It specifies CASSFRGAYGYTF. J is TRBJ1-2 and V is TRBV7-9; 7 bases match TRBD1. Germline CDR1 SEHNR, CDR2 FQNEAQ (reference sequence). The CDR3 length is 13 residues. V lost 3 bases to trimming and J lost 4 bases; unmatched junction nucleotides: 2.

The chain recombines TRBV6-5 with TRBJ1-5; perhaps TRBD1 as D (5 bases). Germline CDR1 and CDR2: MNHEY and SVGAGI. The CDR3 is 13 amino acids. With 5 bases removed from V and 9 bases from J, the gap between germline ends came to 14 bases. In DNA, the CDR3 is TGTGCCAGCAGTAATCAGGGTCGGGCGCCCCAGCATTTT. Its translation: CASSNQGRAPQHF.

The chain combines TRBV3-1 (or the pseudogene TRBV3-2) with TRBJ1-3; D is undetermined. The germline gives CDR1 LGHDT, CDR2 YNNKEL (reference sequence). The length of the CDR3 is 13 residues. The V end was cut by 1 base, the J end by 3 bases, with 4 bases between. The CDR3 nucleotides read TGTGCCAGCAGCCAAGGGCGTGGAAACACCATATATTTT. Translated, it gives CASSQGRGNTIYF.

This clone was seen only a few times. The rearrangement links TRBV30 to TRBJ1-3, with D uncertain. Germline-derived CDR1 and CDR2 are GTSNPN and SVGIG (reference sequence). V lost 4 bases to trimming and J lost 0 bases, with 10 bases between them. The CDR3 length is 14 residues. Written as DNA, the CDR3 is TGTGCCTGGATTCGAAAGAGCTCTGGAAACACCATATATTTT. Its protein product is CAWIRKSSGNTIYF.

The CDR3 DNA reads as TGTGCCAGCAGCTTGAGGTCCAGCACAGATACGCAGTATTTT. Encoded protein: CASSLRSSTDTQYF. The V gene is TRBV7-3, the J gene TRBJ2-3; no clear D gene. V lost 3 bases and J 0 bases, leaving 7 bases between the germline ends. The CDR3 consists of 14 residues. Germline assignment: CDR1 SGHTA and CDR2 FQGTGA.

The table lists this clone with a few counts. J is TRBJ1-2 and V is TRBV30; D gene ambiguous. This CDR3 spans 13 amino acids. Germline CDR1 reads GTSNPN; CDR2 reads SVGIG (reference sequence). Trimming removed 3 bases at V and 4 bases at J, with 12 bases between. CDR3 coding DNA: TGTGCCTGGAGGCCGACGGGAGTCTATGGCTACACCTTC. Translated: CAWRPTGVYGYTF. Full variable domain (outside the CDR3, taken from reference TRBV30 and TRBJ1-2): SQTIHQWPATLVQPVGSPLSLECTVEGTSNPNLYWYRQAAGRGLQLLFYSVGIGQISSEVPQNLSASRPQDRQFILSSKKLLLSDSGFYLCAWRPTGVYGYTFGSGTRLTVV.

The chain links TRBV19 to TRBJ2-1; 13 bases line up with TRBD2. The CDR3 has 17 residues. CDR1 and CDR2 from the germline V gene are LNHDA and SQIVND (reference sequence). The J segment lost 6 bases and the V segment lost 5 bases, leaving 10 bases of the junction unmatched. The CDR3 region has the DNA TGTGCCAGTAGTTCTCTACCGGGACTAGCGGGAAGCAATGAGCAGTTCTTC. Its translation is CASSSLPGLAGSNEQFF.

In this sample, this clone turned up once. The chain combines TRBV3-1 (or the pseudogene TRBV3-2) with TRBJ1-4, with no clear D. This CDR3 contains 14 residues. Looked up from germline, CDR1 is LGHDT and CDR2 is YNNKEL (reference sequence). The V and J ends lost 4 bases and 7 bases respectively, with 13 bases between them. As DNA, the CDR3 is TGTGCCAGCAGCCCGGTGGCAGCCTTTGAAAAACTGTTTTTT. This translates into CASSPVAAFEKLFF.

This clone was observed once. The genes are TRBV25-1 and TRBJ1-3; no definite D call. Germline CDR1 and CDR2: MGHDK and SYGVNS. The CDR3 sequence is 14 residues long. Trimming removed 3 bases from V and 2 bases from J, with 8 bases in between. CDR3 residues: CASSELPPGNTIYF. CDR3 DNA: TGTGCCAGCAGTGAGCTCCCTCCTGGAAACACCATATATTTT.

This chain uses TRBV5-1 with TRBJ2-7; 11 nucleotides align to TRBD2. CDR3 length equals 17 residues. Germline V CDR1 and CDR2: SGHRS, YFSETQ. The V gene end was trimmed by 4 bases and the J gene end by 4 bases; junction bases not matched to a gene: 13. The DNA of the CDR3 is TGCGCCAGCAGCCCAGGACTAGCGGGTCTCCTGGGGTACGAGCAGTACTTC. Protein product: CASSPGLAGLLGYEQYF.

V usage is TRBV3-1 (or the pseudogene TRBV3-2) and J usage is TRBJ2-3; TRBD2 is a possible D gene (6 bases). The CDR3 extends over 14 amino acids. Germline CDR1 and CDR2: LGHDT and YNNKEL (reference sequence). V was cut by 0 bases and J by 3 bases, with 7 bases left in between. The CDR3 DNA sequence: TGTGCCAGCAGCCAAGAGCGGGAAACAGATACGCAGTATTTT. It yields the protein CASSQERETDTQYF.

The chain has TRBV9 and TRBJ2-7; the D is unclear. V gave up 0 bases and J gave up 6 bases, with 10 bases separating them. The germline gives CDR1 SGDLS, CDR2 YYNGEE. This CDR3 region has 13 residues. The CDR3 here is CASSVGDPREQYF. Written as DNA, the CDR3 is TGTGCCAGCAGCGTAGGAGATCCCCGCGAGCAGTACTTC.

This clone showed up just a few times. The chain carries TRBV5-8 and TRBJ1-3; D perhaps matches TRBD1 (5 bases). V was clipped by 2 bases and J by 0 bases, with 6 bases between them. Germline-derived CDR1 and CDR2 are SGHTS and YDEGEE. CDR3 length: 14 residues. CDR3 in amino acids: CASSFGGSGNTIYF. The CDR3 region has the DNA TGTGCCAGCAGCTTCGGGGGCTCTGGAAACACCATATATTTT. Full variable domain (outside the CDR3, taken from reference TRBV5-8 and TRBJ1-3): EAGVTQSPTHLIKTRGQQATLRCSPISGHTSVYWYQQALGLGLQFLLWYDEGEERNRGNFPPRFSGRQFPNYSSELNVNALELEDSALYLCASSFGGSGNTIYFGEGSWLTVV.

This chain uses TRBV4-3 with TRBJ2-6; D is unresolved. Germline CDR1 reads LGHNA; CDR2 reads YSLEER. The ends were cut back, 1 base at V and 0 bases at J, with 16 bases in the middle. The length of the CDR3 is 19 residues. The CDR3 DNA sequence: TGCGCCAGCAGCCAAGGGGTACAGATCCTACGCTCTGGGGCCAACGTCCTGACTTTC. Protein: CASSQGVQILRSGANVLTF.

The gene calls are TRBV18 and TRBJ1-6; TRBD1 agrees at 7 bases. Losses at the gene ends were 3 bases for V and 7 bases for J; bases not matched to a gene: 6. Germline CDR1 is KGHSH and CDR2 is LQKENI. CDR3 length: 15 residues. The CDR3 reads CASSPRQGSNSPLHF. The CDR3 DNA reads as TGTGCCAGCTCACCTAGACAGGGCTCGAATTCACCCCTCCACTTT.

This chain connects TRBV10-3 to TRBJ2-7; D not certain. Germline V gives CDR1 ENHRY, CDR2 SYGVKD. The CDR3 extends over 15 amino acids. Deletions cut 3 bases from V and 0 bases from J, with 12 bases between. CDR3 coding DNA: TGTGCCATCAGTGAAGGCAGAATGAGCTCCTACGAGCAGTACTTC. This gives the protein CAISEGRMSSYEQYF.

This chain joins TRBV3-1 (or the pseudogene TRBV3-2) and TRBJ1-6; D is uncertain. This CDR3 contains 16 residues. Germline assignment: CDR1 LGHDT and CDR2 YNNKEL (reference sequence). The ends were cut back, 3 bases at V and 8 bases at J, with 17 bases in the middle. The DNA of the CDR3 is TGTGCCAGCAGCCATACCGGGTGGCCGCTGGATTCACCCCTCCACTTT. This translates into CASSHTGWPLDSPLHF.

The chain's CDR3 is CAISEGQGGGDGYTF. The CDR3 region has the DNA TGTGCCATCAGTGAGGGACAGGGAGGAGGGGATGGCTACACCTTC. This chain uses TRBV10-3 with TRBJ1-2; 8 bases map to TRBD1. V lost 2 bases, J lost 6 bases, and 8 bases stayed unmatched. Per the germline V gene, CDR1 is ENHRY and CDR2 is SYGVKD. CDR3 length: 15 amino acids.